This T cell receptor (beta chain) stems from a study of T cell responses to AZD1222 COVID-19 vaccine. Profiled with immunoSEQ multiplex PCR; TCRdb holds only in-frame clones, not every one. The sample lists some 95,000 clones; roughly nine tenths were seen once. CDR1 SGHDT and CDR2 YYEEEE come from the germline V gene. The CDR3 runs to 14 residues. The germline V and J ends were trimmed by 3 bases and 9 bases, with 13 bases remaining between them. This clone was counted once. The chain is built from TRBV5-6 and TRBJ1-6; D gene unclear. Specimen: peripheral blood, collected on day 0 of AZD1222 vaccination. The sequence was collected from an adult in good health. The CDR3 nucleotides are TGTGCCAGCAGCTATGGGTCATTTTTTTCACCCCTCCACTTT. It codes for CASSYGSFFSPLHF.